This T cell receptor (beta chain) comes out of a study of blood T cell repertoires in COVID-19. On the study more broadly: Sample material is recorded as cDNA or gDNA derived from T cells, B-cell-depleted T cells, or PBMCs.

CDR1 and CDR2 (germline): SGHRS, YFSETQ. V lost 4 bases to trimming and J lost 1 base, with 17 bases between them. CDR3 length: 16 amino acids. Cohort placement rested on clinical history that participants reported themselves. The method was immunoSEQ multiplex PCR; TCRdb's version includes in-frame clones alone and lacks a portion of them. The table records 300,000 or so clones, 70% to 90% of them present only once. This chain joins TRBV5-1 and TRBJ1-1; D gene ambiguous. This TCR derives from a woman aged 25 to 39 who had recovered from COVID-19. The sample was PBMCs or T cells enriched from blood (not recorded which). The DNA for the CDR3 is TGCGCCAGCAGCCTCCAGGCAGGCCTACAGAACACTGAAGCTTTCTTT. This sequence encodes CASSLQAGLQNTEAFF.